This T cell receptor (beta chain) came from a study of PD-1 blockade in classical Hodgkin lymphoma. Losses at the gene ends were 1 base for V and 6 bases for J; bases not matched to a gene: 10. CDR1 SGHKS and CDR2 YYEKEE come from the germline V gene (reference sequence). This CDR3 spans 17 amino acids. The protocol was immunoSEQ multiplex PCR, while the TCRdb copy is restricted to in-frame clones and leaves out a portion. The repertoire holds about 21,000 clones, with 68% as singletons. No patient escaped relapse after autologous stem cell transplantation, and brentuximab vedotin exposure varied. Best responses fell into complete response, partial response or progressive disease. Study-wide findings and caveats: By cycle point C4D1, TCR diversity had risen significantly in CD4+ cells (but not CD8+ cells). The repertoire differences lack a defined cause, possibly disease activity or prior therapy. Baseline diversity in complete responders resembled that of newly diagnosed patients.

About this clone: The antigen is unknown.

The sequence derives from a human donor with classical Hodgkin lymphoma. The sample here was peripheral blood mononuclear cells (PBMCs), taken at baseline. This rearrangement joins TRBV5-5 to TRBJ1-5; TRBD1 agrees at 10 bases. This CDR3 is CASSLYQTGGDGQPQHF. The CDR3 DNA follows: TGTGCCAGCAGCTTGTACCAGACAGGGGGCGACGGTCAGCCCCAGCATTTT.